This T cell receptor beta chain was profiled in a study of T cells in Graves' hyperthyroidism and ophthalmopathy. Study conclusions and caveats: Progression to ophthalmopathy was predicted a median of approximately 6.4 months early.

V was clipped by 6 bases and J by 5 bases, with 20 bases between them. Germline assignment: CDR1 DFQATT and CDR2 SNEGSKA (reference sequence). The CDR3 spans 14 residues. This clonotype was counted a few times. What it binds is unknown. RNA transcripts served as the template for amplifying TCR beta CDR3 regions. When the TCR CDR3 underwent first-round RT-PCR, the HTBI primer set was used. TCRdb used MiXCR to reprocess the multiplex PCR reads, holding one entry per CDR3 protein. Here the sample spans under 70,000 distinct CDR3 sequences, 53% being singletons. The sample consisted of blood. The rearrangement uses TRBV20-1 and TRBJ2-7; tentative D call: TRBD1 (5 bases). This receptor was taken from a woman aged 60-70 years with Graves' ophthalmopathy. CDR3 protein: CSALKGLGLDEQYF. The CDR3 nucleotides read TGCAGTGCGTTGAAGGGGTTAGGCCTTGACGAGCAGTACTTC.